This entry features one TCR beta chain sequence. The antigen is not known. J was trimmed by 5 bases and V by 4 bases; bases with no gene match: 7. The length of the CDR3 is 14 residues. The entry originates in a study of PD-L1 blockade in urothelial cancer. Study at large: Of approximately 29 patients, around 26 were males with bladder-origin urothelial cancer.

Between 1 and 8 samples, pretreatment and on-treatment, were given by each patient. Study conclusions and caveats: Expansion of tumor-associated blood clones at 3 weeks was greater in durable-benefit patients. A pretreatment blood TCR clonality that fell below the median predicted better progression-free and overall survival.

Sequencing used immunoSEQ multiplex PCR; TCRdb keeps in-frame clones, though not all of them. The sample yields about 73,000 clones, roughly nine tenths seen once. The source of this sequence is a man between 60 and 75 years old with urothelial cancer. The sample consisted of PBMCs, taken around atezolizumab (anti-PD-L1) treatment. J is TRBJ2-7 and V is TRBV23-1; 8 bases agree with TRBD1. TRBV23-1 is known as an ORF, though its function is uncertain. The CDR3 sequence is CASSRKDRVHEQYF. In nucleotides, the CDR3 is TGCGCCAGCAGTCGAAAGGACAGGGTACACGAGCAGTACTTC.